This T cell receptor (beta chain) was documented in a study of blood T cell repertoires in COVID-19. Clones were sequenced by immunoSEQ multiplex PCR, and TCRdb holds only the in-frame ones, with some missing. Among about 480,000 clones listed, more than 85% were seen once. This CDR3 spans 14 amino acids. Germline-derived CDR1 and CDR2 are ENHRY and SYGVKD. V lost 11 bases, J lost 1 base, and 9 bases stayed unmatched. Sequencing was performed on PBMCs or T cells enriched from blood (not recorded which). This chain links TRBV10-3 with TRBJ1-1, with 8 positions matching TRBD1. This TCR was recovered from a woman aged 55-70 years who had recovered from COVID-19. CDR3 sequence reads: CASQAGGSNTEAFF. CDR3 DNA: TGTGCCTCCCAGGCAGGGGGCTCGAACACTGAAGCTTTCTTT.